The sequence of this T cell receptor beta chain was determined in a study of blood T cell repertoires in COVID-19. Study-wide background: Sites across the United States, Italy and Spain contributed samples from acute and convalescent COVID-19. The analysed material was cDNA or gDNA that came from T cells, B-cell-depleted T cells, or PBMCs.

With 7 bases clipped from V and 4 bases from J, the junction kept 8 bases outside the gene matches. Germline CDR1 and CDR2: SNHLY and FYNNEI. CDR3 size: 14 residues. Only in-frame clones appear in the TCRdb table, and some are missing; sequencing was by immunoSEQ multiplex PCR. The sample records some 350,000 clones, around 87% being singletons. This sequence joins TRBV2 and TRBJ1-1, with 8 positions matching TRBD1. Material: peripheral blood. This sequence was found in a human donor in a cohort sampled during active COVID-19. In nucleotides, the CDR3 is TGTGCCAGCACCCGAACAGGGGGAGGCACTGAAGCTTTCTTT. Its translation is CASTRTGGGTEAFF.